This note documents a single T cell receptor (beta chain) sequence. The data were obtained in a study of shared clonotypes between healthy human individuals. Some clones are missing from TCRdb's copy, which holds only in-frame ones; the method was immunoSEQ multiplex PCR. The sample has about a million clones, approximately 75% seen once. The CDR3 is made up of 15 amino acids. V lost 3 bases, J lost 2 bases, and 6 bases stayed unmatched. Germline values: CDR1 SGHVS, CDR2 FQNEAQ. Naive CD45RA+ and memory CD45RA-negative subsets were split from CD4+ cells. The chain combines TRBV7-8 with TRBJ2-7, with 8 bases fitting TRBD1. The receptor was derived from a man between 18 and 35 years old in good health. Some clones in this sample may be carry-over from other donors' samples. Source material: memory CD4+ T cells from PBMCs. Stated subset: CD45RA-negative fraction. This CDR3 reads CASSFQQGVAYEQYF. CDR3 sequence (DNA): TGTGCCAGCAGCTTCCAACAGGGGGTGGCCTACGAGCAGTACTTC. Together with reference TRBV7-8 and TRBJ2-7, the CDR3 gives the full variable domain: GAGVSQSPRYKVAKRGQDVALRCDPISGHVSLFWYQQALGQGPEFLTYFQNEAQLDKSGLPSDRFFAERPEGSVSTLKIQRTQQEDSAVYLCASSFQQGVAYEQYFGPGTRLTVT.